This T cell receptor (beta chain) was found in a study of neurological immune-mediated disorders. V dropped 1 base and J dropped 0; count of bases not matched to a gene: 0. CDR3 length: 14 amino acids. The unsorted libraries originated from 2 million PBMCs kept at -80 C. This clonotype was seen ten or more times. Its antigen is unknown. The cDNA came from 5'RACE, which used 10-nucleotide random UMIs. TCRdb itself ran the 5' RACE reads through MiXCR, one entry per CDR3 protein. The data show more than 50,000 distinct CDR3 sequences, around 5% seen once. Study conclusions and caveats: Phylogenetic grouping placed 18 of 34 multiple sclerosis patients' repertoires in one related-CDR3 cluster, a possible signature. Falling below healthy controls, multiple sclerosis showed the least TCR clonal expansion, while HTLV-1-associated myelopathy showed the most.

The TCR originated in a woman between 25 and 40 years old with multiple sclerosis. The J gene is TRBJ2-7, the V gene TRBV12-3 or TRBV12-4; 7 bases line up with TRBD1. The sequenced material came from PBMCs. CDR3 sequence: CASSLGQGSYEQYF. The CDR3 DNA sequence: TGTGCCAGCAGTTTAGGACAGGGCTCCTACGAGCAGTACTTC.